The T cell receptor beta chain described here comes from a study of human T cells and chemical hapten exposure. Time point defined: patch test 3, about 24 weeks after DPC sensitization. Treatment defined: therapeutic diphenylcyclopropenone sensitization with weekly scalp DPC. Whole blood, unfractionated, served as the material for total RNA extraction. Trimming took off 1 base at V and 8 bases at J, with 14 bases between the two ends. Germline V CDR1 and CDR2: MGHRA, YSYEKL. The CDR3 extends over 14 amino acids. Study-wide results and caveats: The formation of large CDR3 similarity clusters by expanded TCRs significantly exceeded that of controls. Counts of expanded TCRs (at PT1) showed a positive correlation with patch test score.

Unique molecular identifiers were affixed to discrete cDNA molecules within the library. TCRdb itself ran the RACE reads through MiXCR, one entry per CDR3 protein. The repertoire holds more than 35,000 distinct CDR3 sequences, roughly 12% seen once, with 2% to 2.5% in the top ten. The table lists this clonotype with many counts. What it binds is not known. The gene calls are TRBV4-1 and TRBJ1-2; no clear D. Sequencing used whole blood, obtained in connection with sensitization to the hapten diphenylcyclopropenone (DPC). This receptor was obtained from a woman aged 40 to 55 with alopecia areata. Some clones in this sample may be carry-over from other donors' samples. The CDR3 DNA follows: TGCGCCAGCAGCCAAGGTCTTACGTATTTAGGCTACACCTTC. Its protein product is CASSQGLTYLGYTF.